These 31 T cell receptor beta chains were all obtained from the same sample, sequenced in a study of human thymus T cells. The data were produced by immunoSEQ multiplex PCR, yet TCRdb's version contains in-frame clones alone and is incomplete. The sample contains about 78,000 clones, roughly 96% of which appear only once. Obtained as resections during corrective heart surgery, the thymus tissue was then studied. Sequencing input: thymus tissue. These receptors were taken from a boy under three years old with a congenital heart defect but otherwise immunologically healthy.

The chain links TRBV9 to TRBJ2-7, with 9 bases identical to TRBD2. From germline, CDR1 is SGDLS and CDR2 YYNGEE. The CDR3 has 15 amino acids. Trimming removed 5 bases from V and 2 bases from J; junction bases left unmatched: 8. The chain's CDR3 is CASSGAGGTPYEQYF. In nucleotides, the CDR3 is TGTGCCAGCAGTGGGGCGGGAGGGACGCCCTACGAGCAGTACTTC.

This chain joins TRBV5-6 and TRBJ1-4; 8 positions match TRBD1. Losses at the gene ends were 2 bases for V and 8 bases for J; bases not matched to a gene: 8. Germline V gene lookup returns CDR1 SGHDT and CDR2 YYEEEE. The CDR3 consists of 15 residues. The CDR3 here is CASSLHTGGGEKLFF. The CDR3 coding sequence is TGTGCCAGCAGCTTACACACAGGGGGAGGGGAAAAACTGTTTTTT. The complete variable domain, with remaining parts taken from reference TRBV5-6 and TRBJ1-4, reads DAGVTQSPTHLIKTRGQQVTLRCSPKSGHDTVSWYQQALGQGPQFIFQYYEEEERQRGNFPDRFSGHQFPNYSSELNVNALLLGDSALYLCASSLHTGGGEKLFFGSGTQLSVL.

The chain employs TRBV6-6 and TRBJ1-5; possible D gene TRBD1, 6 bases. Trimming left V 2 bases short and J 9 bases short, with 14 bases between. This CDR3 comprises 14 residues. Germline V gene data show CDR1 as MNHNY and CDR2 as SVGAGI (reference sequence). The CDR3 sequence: CASSYGGRGRPQHF. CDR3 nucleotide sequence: TGTGCCAGCAGTTACGGGGGCAGGGGACGGCCCCAGCATTTT.

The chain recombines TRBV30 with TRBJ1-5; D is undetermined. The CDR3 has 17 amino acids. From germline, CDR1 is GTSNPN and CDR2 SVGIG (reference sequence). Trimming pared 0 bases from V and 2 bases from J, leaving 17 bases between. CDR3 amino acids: CAWSVRGQTVGNQPQHF. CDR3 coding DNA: TGTGCCTGGAGTGTACGAGGGCAGACGGTGGGCAATCAGCCCCAGCATTTT. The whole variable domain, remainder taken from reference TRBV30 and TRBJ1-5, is SQTIHQWPATLVQPVGSPLSLECTVEGTSNPNLYWYRQAAGRGLQLLFYSVGIGQISSEVPQNLSASRPQDRQFILSSKKLLLSDSGFYLCAWSVRGQTVGNQPQHFGDGTRLSIL.

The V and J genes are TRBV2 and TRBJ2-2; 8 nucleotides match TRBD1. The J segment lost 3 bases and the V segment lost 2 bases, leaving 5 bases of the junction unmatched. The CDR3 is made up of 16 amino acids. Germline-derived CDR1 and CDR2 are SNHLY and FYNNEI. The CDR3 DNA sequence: TGTGCCAGCAGTGAAAGGACAGGGCTGGACACCGGGGAGCTGTTTTTT. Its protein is CASSERTGLDTGELFF.

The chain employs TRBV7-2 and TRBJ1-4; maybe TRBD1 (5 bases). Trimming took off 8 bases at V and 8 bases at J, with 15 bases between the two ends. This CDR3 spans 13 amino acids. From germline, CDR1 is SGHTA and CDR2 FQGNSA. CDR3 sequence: CASSPGGKEKLFF. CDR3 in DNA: TGTGCCAGCTCCCCGGGGGGGAAAGAAAAACTGTTTTTT.

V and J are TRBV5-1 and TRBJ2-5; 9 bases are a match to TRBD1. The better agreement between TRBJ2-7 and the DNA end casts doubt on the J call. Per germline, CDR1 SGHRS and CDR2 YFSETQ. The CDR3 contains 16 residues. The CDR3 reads CASSQNPGQGLYEQYF. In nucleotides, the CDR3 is TGCGCCAGCAGCCAGAATCCGGGACAGGGTCTCTACGAGCAGTACTTC.

CDR3 sequence reads: CASSLFAGGGQETQYF. CDR3 nucleotides: TGTGCCAGCAGCTTATTCGCAGGGGGTGGTCAAGAGACCCAGTACTTC. The rearrangement uses TRBV13 and TRBJ2-5; TRBD1 agrees at 7 bases. The CDR3 covers 16 residues. Germline V gene data show CDR1 as PRHDT and CDR2 as FYEKMQ (reference sequence). J gave up 2 bases and V 2 bases, and 8 bases lay outside the gene matches.

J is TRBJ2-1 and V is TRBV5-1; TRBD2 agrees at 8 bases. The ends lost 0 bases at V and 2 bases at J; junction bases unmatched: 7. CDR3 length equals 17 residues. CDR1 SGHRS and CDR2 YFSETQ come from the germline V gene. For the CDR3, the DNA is TGCGCCAGCAGCTTGGCACGACTAGCGTACACCTACAATGAGCAGTTCTTC. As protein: CASSLARLAYTYNEQFF.

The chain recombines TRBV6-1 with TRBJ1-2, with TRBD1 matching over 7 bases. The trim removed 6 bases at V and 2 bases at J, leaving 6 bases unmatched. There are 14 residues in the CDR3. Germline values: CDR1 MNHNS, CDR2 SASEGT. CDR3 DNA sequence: TGTGCCAGCAGGCCCCACAGGGGAAACTATGGCTACACCTTC. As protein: CASRPHRGNYGYTF.

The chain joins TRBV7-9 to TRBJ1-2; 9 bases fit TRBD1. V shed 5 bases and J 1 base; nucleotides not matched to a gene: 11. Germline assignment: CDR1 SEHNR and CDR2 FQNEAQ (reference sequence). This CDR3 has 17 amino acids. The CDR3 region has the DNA TGTGCCAGCAGCCATATCCGGGACAGGGACAATAACTATGGCTACACCTTC. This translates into CASSHIRDRDNNYGYTF.

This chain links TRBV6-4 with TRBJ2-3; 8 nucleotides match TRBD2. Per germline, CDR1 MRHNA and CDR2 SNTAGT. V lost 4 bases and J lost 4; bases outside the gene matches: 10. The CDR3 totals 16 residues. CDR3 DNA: TGTGCCAGCAGTGCCAGGACTAGCCCCCGAGCAGATACGCAGTATTTT. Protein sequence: CASSARTSPRADTQYF.

CDR3 in DNA: TGTGCCAGTAGTATATCTGGCCTCGTGAGGGACATAAACACCGGGGAGCTGTTTTTT. Its protein product is CASSISGLVRDINTGELFF. This chain links TRBV19 with TRBJ2-2; tentatively, D is TRBD1 (6 bases). This CDR3 is built from 19 residues. CDR1 and CDR2 (germline): LNHDA, SQIVND (reference sequence). V lost 2 bases, J lost 2 bases, and 21 bases lay in between. Drawing the rest from reference TRBV19 and TRBJ2-2, the complete variable domain is DGGITQSPKYLFRKEGQNVTLSCEQNLNHDAMYWYRQDPGQGLRLIYYSQIVNDFQKGDIAEGYSVSREKKESFPLTVTSAQKNPTAFYLCASSISGLVRDINTGELFFGEGSRLTVL.

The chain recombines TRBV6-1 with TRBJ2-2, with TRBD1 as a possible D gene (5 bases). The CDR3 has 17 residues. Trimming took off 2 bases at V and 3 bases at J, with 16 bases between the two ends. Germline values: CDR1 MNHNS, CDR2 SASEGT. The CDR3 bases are TGTGCCAGCAGTGAAAAGAATAGGGGCGCGGACACCGGGGAGCTGTTTTTT. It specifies CASSEKNRGADTGELFF.

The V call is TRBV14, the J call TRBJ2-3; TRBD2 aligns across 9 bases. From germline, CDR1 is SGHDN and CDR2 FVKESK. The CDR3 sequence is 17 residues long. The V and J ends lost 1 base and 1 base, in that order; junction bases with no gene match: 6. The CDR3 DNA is TGTGCCAGCAGCCAAGGTCGGACTAGCGCCCGCACAGATACGCAGTATTTT. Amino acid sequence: CASSQGRTSARTDTQYF.

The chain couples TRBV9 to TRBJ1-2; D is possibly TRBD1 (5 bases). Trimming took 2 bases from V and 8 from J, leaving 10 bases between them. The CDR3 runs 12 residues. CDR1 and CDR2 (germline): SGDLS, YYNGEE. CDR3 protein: CASSVKGKGYTF. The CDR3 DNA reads TGTGCCAGCAGCGTGAAGGGGAAGGGCTACACCTTC.

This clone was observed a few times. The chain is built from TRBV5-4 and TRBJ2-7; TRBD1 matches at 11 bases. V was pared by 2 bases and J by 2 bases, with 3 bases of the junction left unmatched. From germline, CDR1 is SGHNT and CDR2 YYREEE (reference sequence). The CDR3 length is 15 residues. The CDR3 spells CASSFSDRGPYEQYF. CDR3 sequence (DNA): TGTGCCAGCAGCTTTTCGGACAGGGGGCCCTACGAGCAGTACTTC.

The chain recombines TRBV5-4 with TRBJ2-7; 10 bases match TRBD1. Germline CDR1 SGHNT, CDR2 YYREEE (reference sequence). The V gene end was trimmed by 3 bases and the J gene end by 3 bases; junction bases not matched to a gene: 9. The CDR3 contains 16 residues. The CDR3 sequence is CASSSVGTGVLYEQYF. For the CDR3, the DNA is TGTGCCAGCAGCTCCGTGGGGACAGGGGTTCTCTACGAGCAGTACTTC.

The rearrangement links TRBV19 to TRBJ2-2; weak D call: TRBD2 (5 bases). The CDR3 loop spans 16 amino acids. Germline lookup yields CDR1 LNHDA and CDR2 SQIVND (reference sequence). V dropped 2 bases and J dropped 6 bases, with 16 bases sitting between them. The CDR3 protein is CASSIRGTPRAGELFF. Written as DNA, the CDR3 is TGTGCCAGTAGTATACGGGGAACTCCACGGGCCGGGGAGCTGTTTTTT.

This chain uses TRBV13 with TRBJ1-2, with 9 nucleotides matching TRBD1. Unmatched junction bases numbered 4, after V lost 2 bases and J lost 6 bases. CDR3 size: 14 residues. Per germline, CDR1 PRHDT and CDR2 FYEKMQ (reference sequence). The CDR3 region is CASSLNRDRDGYTF. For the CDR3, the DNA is TGTGCCAGCAGCTTAAATCGGGACAGGGATGGCTACACCTTC.

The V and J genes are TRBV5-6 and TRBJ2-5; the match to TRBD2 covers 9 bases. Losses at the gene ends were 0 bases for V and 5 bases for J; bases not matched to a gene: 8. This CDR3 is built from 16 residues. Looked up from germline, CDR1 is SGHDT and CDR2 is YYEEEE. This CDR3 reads CASSLAEASGKETQYF. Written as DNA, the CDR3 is TGTGCCAGCAGCTTGGCCGAGGCTAGCGGGAAGGAGACCCAGTACTTC.

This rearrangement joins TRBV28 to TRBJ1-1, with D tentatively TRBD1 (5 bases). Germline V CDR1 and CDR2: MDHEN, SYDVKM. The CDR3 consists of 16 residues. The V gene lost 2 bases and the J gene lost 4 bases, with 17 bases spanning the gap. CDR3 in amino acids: CASSLDRPGRTTEAFF. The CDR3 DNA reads TGTGCCAGCAGTTTAGATCGTCCAGGGAGGACCACTGAAGCTTTCTTT.

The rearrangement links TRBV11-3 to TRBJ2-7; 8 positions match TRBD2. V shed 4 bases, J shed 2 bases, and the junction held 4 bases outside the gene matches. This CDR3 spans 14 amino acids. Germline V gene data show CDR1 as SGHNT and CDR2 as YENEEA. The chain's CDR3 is CASSSHGGAYEQYF. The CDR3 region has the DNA TGTGCCAGCAGCTCCCACGGGGGGGCCTACGAGCAGTACTTC.

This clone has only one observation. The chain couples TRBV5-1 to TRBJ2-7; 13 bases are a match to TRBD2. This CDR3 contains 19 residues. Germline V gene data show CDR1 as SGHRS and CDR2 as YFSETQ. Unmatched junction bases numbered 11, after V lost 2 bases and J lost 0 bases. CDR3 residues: CASSFPGTSGEKSSYEQYF. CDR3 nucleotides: TGCGCCAGCAGCTTTCCCGGGACTAGCGGGGAGAAGAGCTCCTACGAGCAGTACTTC.

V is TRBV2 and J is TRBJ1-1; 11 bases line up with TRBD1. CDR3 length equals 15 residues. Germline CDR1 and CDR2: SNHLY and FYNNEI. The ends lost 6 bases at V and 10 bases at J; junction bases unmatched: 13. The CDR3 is CASRKTRTGGFLAFF. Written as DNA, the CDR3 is TGTGCCAGCAGGAAAACAAGGACAGGGGGCTTCCTAGCTTTCTTT.

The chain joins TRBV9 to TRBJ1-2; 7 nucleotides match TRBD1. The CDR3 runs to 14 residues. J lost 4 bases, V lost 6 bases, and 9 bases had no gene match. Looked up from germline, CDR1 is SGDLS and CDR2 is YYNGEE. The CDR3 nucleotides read TGTGCCAGCAACACAGCGACAGGGATCTATGGCTACACCTTC. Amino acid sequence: CASNTATGIYGYTF.

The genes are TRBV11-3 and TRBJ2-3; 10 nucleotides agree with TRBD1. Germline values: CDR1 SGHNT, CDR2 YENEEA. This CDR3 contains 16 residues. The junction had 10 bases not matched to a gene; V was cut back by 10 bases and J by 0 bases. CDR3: CATGAGQGRSTDTQYF. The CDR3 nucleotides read TGTGCCACCGGAGCGGGACAGGGGAGGAGCACAGATACGCAGTATTTT.

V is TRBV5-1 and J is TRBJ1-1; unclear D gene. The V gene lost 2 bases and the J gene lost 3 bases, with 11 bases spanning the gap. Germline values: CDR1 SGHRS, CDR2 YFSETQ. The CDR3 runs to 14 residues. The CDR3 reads CASSFEFMDTEAFF. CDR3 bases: TGCGCCAGCAGCTTCGAGTTCATGGACACTGAAGCTTTCTTT.

CDR3 protein: CASSNPPHTAEAFF. In DNA form, the CDR3 reads TGTGCCAGCAGCAATCCGCCGCACACAGCTGAAGCTTTCTTT. The V gene is TRBV5-4, the J gene TRBJ1-1; no definite D call. Germline CDR1 reads SGHNT; CDR2 reads YYREEE (reference sequence). The CDR3 runs 14 residues. V lost 4 bases and J lost 6, with 16 bases in between.

The CDR3 loop is CASSIHDAANYGYTF. CDR3 DNA: TGTGCCAGTAGTATCCATGACGCAGCTAACTATGGCTACACCTTC. J is TRBJ1-2 and V is TRBV19; D gene unclear. Between the trimmed V and J ends, which lost 3 bases and 0 bases, there was a span of 11 bases. The length of the CDR3 is 15 residues. CDR1 LNHDA and CDR2 SQIVND come from the germline V gene (reference sequence).

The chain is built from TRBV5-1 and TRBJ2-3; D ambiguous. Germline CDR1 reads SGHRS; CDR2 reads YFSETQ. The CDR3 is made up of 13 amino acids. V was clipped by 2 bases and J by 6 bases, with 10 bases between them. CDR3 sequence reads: CASSFGFWDTQYF. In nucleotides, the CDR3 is TGCGCCAGCAGCTTCGGGTTCTGGGATACGCAGTATTTT.